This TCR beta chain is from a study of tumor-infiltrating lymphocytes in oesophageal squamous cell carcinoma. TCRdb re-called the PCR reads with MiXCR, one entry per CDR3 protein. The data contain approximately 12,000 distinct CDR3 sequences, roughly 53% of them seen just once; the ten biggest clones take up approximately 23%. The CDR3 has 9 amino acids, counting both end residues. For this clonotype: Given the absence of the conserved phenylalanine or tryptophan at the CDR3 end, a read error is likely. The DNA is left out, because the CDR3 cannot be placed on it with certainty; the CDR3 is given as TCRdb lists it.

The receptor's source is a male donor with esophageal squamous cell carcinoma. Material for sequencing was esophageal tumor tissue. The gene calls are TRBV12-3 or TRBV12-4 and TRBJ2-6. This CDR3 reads CASSYAGTS.